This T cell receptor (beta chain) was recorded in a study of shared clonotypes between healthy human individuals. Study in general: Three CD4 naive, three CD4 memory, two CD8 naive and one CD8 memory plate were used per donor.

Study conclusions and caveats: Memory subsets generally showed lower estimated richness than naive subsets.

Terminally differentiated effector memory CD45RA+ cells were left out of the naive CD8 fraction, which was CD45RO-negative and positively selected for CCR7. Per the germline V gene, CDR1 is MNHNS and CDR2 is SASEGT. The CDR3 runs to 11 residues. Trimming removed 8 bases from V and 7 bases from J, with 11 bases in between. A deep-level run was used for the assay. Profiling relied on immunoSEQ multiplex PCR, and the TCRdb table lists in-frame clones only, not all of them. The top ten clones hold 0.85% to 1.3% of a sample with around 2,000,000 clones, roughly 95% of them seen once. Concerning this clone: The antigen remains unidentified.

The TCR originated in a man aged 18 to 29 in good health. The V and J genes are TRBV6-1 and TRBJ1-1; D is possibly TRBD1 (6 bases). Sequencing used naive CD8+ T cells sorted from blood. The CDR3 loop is CASLSTGEAFF. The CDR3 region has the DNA TGTGCCAGCCTCTCGACAGGTGAAGCTTTCTTT.